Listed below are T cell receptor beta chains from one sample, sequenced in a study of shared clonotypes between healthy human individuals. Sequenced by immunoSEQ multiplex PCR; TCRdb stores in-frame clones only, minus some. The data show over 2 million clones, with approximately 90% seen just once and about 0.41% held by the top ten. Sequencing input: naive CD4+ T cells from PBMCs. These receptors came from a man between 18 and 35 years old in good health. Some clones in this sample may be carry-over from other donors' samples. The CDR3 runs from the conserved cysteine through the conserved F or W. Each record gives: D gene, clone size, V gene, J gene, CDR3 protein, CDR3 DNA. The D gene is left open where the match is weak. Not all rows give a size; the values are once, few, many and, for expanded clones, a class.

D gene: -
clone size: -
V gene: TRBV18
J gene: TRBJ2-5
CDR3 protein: CASSRTGSGTGETQYF
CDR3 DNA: TGTGCCAGCTCACGCACAGGGTCCGGGACGGGGGAGACCCAGTACTTC

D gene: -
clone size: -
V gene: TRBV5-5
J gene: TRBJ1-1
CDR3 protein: CASSLGREIEAFF
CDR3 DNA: TGTGCCAGCAGCTTGGGACGGGAGATAGAGGCTTTCTTT

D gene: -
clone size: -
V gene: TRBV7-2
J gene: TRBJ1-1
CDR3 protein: CASSFGSRLGTEAFF
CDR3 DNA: TGTGCCAGCAGCTTCGGGTCGCGACTGGGCACTGAAGCTTTCTTT

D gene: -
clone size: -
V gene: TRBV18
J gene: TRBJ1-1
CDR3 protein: CASSDSVNTEAFF
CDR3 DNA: TGTGCCAGCTCGGACAGTGTGAACACTGAAGCTTTCTTT

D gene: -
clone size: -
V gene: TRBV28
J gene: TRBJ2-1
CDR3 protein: CVTGLSSYNEQFF
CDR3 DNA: TGTGTTACGGGACTCTCTAGCTACAATGAGCAGTTCTTC

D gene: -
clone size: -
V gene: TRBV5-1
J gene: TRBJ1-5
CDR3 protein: CASSPSTGPGPQHF
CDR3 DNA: TGCGCCAGCAGCCCATCGACAGGCCCGGGGCCCCAGCATTTT

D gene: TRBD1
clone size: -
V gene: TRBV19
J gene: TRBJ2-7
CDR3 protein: CASSFFLGQGINEQYF
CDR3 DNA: TGTGCCAGTAGTTTCTTTCTTGGACAGGGTATCAACGAGCAGTACTTC

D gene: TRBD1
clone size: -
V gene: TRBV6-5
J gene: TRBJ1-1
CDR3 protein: CASRARQGTNTEAFF
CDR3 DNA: TGTGCCAGCAGAGCGAGACAGGGGACGAACACTGAAGCTTTCTTT

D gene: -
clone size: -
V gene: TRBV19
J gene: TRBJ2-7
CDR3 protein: CASRDGGHPDAYTYEQYF
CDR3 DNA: TGTGCCAGTAGGGATGGCGGACACCCAGACGCCTACACCTACGAGCAGTACTTC

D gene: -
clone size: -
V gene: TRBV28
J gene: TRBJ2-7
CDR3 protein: CASSLSRWGHGSSYEQYF
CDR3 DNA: TGTGCCAGCAGTTTATCCCGTTGGGGGCACGGGAGCTCCTACGAGCAGTACTTC

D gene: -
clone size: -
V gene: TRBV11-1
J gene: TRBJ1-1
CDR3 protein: CASSLRTSTEAFF
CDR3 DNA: TGTGCCAGCAGCCTTAGAACGAGCACTGAAGCTTTCTTT

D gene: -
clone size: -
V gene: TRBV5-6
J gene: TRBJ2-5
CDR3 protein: CASNRRFQETQYF
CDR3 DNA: TGTGCCAGCAACCGGAGGTTCCAAGAGACCCAGTACTTC

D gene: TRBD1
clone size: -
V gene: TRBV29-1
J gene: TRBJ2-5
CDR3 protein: CSVGPGGRETQYF
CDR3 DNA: TGCAGCGTTGGACCAGGGGGCAGAGAGACCCAGTACTTC

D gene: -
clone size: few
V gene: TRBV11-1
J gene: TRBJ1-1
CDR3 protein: CASSFDTEAFF
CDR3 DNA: TGTGCCAGCAGCTTTGACACTGAAGCTTTCTTT

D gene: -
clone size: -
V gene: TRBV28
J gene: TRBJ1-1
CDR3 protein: CASSLFPTRPDTEAFF
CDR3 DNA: TGTGCCAGCAGTTTATTTCCCACCAGGCCGGACACTGAAGCTTTCTTT

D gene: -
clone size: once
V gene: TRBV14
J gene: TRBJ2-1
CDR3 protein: CASSLPAGRSSYNEQFF
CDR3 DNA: TGTGCCAGCAGCCTCCCTGCAGGCCGAAGCTCCTACAATGAGCAGTTCTTC

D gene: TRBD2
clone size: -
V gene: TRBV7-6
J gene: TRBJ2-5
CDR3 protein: CATTRAEGGPNQGTQYF
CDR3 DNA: TGTGCCACTACCCGGGCTGAGGGAGGGCCAAACCAAGGGACCCAGTACTTC

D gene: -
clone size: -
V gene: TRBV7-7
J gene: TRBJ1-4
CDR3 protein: CASSEGRNNEKLFF
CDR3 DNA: TGTGCCAGCAGCGAGGGACGGAATAATGAAAAACTGTTTTTT

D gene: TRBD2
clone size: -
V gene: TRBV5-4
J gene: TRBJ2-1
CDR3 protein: CASSLAPNGLEFF
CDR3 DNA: TGTGCCAGCAGCTTGGCCCCTAACGGACTAGAGTTCTTC

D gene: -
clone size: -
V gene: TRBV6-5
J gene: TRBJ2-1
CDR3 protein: CASSYSSQGSQFF
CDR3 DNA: TGTGCCAGCAGTTACTCGTCGCAGGGTTCGCAGTTCTTC

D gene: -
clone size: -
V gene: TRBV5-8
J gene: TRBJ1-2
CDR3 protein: CASSMGTTRGYTF
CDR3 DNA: TGTGCCAGCAGCATGGGGACAACGCGGGGCTACACCTTC

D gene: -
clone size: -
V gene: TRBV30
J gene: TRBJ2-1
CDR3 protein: CAWSDPNEQFF
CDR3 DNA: TGTGCCTGGAGTGACCCCAATGAGCAGTTCTTC

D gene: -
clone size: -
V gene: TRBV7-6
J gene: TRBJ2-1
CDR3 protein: CASSLAPQGNEQFF
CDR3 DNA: TGTGCCAGCAGCTTAGCCCCTCAGGGCAATGAGCAGTTCTTC

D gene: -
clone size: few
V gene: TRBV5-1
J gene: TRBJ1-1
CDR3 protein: CASSVDTEAFF
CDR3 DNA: TGCGCCAGCAGCGTGGACACTGAAGCTTTCTTT

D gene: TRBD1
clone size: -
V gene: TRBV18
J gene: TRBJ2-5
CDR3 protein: CASSPQGAQETQYF
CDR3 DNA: TGTGCCAGCTCACCACAGGGGGCCCAAGAGACCCAGTACTTC

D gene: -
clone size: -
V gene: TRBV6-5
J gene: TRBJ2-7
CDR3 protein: CASSFYQGSEQYF
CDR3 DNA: TGTGCCAGCAGTTTTTACCAGGGTAGCGAGCAGTACTTC

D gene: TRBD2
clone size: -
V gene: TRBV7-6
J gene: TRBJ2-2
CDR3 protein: CASSLLAGGITGELFF
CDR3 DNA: TGTGCCAGCAGCCTCCTAGCGGGAGGGATTACCGGGGAGCTGTTTTTT

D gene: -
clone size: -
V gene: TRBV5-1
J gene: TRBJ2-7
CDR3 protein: CASSFRINTYEQYF
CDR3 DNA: TGCGCCAGCAGCTTCCGTATCAACACCTACGAGCAGTACTTC

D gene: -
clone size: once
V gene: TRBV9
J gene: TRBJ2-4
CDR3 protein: CASSARDGNQNIQYF
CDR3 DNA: TGTGCCAGCAGCGCCCGGGACGGAAACCAAAACATTCAGTACTTC

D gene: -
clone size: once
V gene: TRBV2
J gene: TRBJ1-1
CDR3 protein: CASSGGRVFDTEAFF
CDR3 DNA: TGTGCCAGCAGTGGTGGGCGGGTTTTTGACACTGAAGCTTTCTTT

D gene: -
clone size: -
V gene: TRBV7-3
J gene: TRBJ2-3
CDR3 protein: CASSVARVTDTQYF
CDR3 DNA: TGTGCCAGCAGCGTTGCTAGGGTTACAGATACGCAGTATTTT

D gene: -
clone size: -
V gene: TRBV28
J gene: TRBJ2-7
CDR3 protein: CASSLNGPYEQYF
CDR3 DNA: TGTGCCAGCAGTTTGAACGGACCCTACGAGCAGTACTTC

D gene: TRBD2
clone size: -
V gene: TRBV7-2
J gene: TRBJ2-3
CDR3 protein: CASSLFASGSTDTQYF
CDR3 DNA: TGTGCCAGCAGCTTATTTGCTAGCGGGAGCACAGATACGCAGTATTTT

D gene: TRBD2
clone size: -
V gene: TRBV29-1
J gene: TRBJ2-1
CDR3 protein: CSVAASGVGGEQFF
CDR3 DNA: TGCAGCGTTGCGGCTAGCGGGGTGGGGGGTGAGCAGTTCTTC

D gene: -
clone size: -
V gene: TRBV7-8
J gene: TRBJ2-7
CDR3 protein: CASSSTAGLEQYF
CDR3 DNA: TGTGCCAGCAGCTCTACGGCTGGTTTGGAGCAGTACTTC

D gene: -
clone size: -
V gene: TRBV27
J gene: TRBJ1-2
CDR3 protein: CASSLSAGANYGYTF
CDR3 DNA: TGTGCCAGCAGTTTATCGGCCGGCGCTAACTATGGCTACACCTTC

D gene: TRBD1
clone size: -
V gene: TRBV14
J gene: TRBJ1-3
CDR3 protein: CASGGQGTTGNTIYF
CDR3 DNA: TGTGCCAGCGGGGGACAGGGGACTACGGGAAACACCATATATTTT

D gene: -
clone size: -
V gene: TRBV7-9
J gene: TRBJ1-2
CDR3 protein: CASSLDYYGYTF
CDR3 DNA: TGTGCCAGCAGCTTAGACTACTATGGCTACACCTTC

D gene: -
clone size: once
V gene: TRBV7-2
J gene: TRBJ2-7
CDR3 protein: CASSLVGVEQYF
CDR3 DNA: TGTGCCAGCAGCTTAGTAGGAGTCGAGCAGTACTTC

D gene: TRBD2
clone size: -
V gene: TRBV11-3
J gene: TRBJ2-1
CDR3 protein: CASSLLGLATNEQFF
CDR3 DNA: TGTGCCAGCAGCTTACTGGGACTAGCGACCAATGAGCAGTTCTTC

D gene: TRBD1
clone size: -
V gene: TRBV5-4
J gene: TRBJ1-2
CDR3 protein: CASSSQGAGYTF
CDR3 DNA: TGTGCCAGCAGCTCCCAGGGGGCCGGCTACACCTTC

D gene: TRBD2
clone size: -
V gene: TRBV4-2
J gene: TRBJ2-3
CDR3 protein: CASSSRLAGDTDTQYF
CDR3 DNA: TGTGCCAGCAGCTCAAGACTAGCGGGAGACACAGATACGCAGTATTTT

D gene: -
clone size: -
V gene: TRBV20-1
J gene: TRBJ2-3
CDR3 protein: CTWDKTQYF
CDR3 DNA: TGCACATGGGACAAAACGCAGTATTTT

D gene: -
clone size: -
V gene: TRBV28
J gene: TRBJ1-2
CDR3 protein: CASSLRGITGGYTF
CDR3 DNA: TGTGCCAGCAGTTTGCGGGGAATAACTGGTGGCTACACCTTC

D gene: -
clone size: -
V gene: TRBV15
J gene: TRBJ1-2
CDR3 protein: CATSRGRGDNYGYTF
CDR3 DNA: TGTGCCACCAGCAGAGGAAGGGGAGATAACTATGGCTACACCTTC

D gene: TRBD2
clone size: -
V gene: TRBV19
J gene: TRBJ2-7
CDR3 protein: CASRPGGPWEQYF
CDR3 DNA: TGTGCCAGTAGGCCGGGAGGGCCGTGGGAGCAGTACTTC

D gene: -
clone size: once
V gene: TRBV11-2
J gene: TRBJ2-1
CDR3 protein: CASSPPAGQSIYNEQFF
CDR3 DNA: TGTGCCAGCAGCCCGCCGGCGGGACAGTCAATCTACAATGAGCAGTTCTTC

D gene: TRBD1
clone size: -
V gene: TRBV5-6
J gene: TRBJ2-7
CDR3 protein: CASSLGQGHYEQYF
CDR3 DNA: TGTGCCAGCAGCTTGGGACAGGGCCACTACGAGCAGTACTTC

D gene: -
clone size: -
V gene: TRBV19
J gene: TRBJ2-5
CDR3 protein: CASRLAGGNPTQYF
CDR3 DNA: TGTGCCAGTAGACTGGCTGGCGGGAACCCTACCCAGTACTTC

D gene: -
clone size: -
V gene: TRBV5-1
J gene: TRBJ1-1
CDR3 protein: CASSLVGMNTEAFF
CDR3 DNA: TGCGCCAGCAGCTTGGTCGGGATGAACACTGAAGCTTTCTTT

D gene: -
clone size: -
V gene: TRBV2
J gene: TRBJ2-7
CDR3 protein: CASSRQAYEQYF
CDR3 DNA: TGTGCCAGCAGTCGACAGGCCTACGAGCAGTACTTC

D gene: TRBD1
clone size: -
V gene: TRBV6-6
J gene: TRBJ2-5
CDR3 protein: CASSRGLGQSQETQYF
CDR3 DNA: TGTGCCAGCAGTCGTGGCCTGGGACAGTCGCAAGAGACCCAGTACTTC

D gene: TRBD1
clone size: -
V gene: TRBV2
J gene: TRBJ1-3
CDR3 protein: CASRDRYSGNTIYF
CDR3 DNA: TGTGCCAGCAGGGACAGGTACTCTGGAAACACCATATATTTT

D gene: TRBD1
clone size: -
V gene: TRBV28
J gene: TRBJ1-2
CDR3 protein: CASSLPGQGLLRGGYTF
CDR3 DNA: TGTGCCAGCAGTCTACCGGGACAGGGCCTCTTAAGGGGTGGCTACACCTTC

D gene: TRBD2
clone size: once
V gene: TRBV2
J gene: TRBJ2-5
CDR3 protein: CASSPSGSGETQYF
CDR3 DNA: TGTGCCAGCAGTCCAAGCGGGAGTGGAGAGACCCAGTACTTC

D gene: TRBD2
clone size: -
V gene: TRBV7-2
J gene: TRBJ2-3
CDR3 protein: CASSLLLAGGGVGDTQYF
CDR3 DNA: TGTGCCAGCAGCCTCCTGTTGGCGGGAGGCGGGGTCGGGGATACGCAGTATTTT

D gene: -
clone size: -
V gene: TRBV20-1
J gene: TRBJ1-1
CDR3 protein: CSARQNTEAFF
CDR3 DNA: TGCAGTGCTAGGCAGAACACTGAAGCTTTCTTT

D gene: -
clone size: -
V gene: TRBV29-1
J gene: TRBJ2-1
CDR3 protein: CSVERQYNEQFF
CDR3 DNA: TGCAGCGTTGAACGGCAGTACAATGAGCAGTTCTTC

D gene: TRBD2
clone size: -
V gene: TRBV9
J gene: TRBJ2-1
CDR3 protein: CASSVGWGLAGDPYNEQFF
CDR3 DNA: TGTGCCAGCAGCGTAGGGTGGGGACTAGCGGGAGACCCCTACAATGAGCAGTTCTTC

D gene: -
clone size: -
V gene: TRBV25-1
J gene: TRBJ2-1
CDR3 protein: CASSDRRGGEQFF
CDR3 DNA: TGTGCCAGCAGTGATCGCAGGGGCGGTGAGCAGTTCTTC